The clone carrying this TCR beta chain was counted between two and nine times. The germline V gene has CDR1 SGHRS and CDR2 YFSETQ. The junction had 5 bases not matched to a gene; V was cut back by 3 bases and J by 3 bases. This CDR3 region has 14 residues. These data belong to a study of CD8+ T cells in alopecia areata. Reverse transcription of extracted RNA yielded cDNA, which provided the sequencing template. The assay was immunoSEQ multiplex PCR, and TCRdb's table has in-frame clones only and misses some. The sample lists about 150,000 clones; about 60% were seen once. V usage is TRBV5-1 and J usage is TRBJ2-5; 7 bases match TRBD1. The sequence derives from a human donor with alopecia areata. The sequences come from CD4+ T cells sorted from blood, collected at week 0. CDR3 in DNA: TGCGCCAGCAGCTCCGGACAGGTCGAAGAGACCCAGTACTTC. Translated, it gives CASSSGQVEETQYF.